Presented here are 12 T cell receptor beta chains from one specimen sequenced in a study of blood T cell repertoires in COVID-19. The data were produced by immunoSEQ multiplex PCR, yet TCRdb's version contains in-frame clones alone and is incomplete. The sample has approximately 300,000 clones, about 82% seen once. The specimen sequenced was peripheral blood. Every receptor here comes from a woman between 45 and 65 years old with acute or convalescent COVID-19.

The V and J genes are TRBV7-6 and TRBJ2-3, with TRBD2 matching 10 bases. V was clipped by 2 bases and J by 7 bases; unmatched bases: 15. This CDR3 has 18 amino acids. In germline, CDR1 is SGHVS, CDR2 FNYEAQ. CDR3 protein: CASSLNIESSGRRNTQYF. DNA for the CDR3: TGTGCCAGCAGCTTAAATATAGAGTCTAGCGGGAGAAGGAATACGCAGTATTTT.

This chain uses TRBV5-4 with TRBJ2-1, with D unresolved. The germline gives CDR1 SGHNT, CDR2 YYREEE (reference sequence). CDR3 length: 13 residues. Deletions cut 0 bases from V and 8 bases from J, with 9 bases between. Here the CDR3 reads CASSLAPQDEQFF. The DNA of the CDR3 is TGTGCCAGCAGCTTGGCACCCCAGGATGAGCAGTTCTTC.

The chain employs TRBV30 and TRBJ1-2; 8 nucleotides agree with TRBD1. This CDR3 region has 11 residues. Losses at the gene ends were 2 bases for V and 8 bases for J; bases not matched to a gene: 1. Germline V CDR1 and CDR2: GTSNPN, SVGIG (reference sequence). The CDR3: CAWSRDRGYTF. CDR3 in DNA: TGTGCCTGGAGTCGGGACAGGGGCTACACCTTC.

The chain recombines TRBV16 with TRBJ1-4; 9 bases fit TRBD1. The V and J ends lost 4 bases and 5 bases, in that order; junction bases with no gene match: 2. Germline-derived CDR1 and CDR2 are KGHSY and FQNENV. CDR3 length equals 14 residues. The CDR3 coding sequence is TGTGCCAGCAGCCTCGGGACAGGGAATGAAAAACTGTTTTTT. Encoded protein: CASSLGTGNEKLFF. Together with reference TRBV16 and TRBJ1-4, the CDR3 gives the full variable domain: GEEVAQTPKHLVRGEGQKAKLYCAPIKGHSYVFWYQQVLKNEFKFLISFQNENVFDETGMPKERFSAKCLPNSPCSLEIQATKLEDSAVYFCASSLGTGNEKLFFGSGTQLSVL.

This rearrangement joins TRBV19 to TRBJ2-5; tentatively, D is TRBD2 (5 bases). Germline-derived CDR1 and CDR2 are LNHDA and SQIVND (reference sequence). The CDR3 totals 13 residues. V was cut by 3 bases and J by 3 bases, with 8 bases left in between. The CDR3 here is CASSMWGEETQYF. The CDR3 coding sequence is TGTGCCAGTAGTATGTGGGGAGAAGAGACCCAGTACTTC.

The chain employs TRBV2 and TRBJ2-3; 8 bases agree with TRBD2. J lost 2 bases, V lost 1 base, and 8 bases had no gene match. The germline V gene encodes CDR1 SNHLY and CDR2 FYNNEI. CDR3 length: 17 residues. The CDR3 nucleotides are TGTGCCAGCAGTGAAGTGGGGCGGGGACTAGACACAGATACGCAGTATTTT. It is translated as CASSEVGRGLDTDTQYF.

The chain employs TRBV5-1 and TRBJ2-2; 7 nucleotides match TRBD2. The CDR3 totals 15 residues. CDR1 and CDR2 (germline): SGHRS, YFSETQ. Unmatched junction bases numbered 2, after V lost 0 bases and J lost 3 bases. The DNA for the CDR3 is TGCGCCAGCAGCTTGGAACTAGCGTACACCGGGGAGCTGTTTTTT. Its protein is CASSLELAYTGELFF.

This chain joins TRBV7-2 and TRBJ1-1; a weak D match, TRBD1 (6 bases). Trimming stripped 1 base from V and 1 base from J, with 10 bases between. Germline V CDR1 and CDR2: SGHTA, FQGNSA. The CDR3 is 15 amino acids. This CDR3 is CASSLDQGTNTEAFF. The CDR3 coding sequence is TGTGCCAGCAGCTTAGACCAGGGGACGAACACTGAAGCTTTCTTT. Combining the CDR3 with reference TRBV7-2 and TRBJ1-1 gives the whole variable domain GAGVSQSPSNKVTEKGKDVELRCDPISGHTALYWYRQSLGQGLEFLIYFQGNSAPDKSGLPSDRFSAERTGGSVSTLTIQRTQQEDSAVYLCASSLDQGTNTEAFFGQGTRLTVV.

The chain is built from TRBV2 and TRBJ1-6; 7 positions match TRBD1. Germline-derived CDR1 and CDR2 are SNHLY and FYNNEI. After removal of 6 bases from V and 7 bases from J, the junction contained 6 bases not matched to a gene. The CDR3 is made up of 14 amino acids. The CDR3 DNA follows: TGTGCCAGCAGGCCTACAGGGGTCAATTCACCCCTCCACTTT. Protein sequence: CASRPTGVNSPLHF.

The DNA for the CDR3 is TGCAGTGCCAGACAGGACGAGCAGTACTTC. Encoded protein: CSARQDEQYF. V and J are TRBV20-1 and TRBJ2-7, with D tentatively TRBD1 (6 bases). The CDR3 is 10 amino acids. The V gene lost 6 bases and the J gene lost 5 bases, with 8 bases spanning the gap. Germline CDR1 and CDR2: DFQATT and SNEGSKA (reference sequence).

The CDR3: CASSIKSEGGVFNEKLFF. CDR3 DNA sequence: TGTGCCAGTAGTATAAAGTCAGAGGGAGGAGTTTTTAATGAAAAACTGTTTTTT. The chain is built from TRBV19 and TRBJ1-4; no definite D call. CDR1 and CDR2 from the germline V gene are LNHDA and SQIVND (reference sequence). V was pared by 2 bases and J by 4 bases, with 20 bases between. This CDR3 is built from 18 residues.

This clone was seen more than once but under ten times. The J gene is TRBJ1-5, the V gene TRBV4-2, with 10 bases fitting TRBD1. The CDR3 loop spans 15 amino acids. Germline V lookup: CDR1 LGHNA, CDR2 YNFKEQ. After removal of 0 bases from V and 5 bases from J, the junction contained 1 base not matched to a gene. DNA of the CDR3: TGTGCCAGCAGCCAAGAGACAGGGGGCGATCAGCCCCAGCATTTT. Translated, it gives CASSQETGGDQPQHF.